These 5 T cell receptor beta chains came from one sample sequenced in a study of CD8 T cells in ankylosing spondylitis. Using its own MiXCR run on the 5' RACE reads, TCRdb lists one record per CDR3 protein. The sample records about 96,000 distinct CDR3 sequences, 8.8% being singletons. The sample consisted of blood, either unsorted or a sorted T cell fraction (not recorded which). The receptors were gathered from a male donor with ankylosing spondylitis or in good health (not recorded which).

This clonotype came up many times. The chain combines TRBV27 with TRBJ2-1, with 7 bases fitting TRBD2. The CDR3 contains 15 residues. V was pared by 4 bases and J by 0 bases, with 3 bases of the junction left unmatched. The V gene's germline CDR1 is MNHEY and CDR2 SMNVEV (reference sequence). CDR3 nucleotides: TGTGCCAGCAGTTCCGGGGGGTCCTCCTACAATGAGCAGTTCTTC. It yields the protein CASSSGGSSYNEQFF.

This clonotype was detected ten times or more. DNA for the CDR3: TGCGCCAGCAGCTTGGTCAGGAAAAACACTGAAGCTTTCTTT. Translated: CASSLVRKNTEAFF. V gene TRBV5-1 combines with J gene TRBJ1-1, with D uncertain. V was clipped by 0 bases and J by 2 bases, with 8 bases between them. From germline, CDR1 is SGHRS and CDR2 YFSETQ. This CDR3 spans 14 amino acids.

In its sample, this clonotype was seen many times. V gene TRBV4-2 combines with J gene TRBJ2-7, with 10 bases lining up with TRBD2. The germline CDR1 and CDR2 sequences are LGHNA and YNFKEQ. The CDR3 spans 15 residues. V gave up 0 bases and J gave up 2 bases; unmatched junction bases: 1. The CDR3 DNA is TGTGCCAGCAGCCAAGAAAGCGGGGGGGCCTACGAGCAGTACTTC. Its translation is CASSQESGGAYEQYF.

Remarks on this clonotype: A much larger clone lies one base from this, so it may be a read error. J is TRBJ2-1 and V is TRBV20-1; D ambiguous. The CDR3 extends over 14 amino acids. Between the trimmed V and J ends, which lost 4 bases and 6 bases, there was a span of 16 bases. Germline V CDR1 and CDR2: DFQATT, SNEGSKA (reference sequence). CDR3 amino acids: CSANRVGILNEQFF. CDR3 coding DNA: TGCAGTGCTAACCGAGTGGGAATACTCAATGAGCAGTTCTTC.

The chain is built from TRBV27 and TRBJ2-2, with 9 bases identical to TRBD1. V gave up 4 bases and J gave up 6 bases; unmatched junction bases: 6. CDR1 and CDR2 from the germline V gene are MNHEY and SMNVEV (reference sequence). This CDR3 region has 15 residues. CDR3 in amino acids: CASSSWTGAPGELFF. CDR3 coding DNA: TGTGCCAGCAGTTCGTGGACAGGGGCCCCCGGGGAGCTGTTTTTT.